One sample yielded the 2 T cell receptor beta chains listed below, sequenced in a study of T cells in Graves' hyperthyroidism and ophthalmopathy. Using RNA transcripts as the source, TCR beta CDR3 regions were amplified. A set of HTBI primers served as the primers for a first-round RT-PCR of the TCR CDR3. TCRdb fed the multiplex PCR reads into MiXCR, producing one record per CDR3 protein. The sample has about 640,000 distinct CDR3 sequences; less than 25% are singletons. The sequencing sample was made of blood. Receptors originate from a man aged 25 to 40 with Graves' ophthalmopathy.

The sample holds many counts of this clonotype. The rearrangement uses TRBV11-2 and TRBJ2-3; D is uncertain. The CDR3 totals 14 residues. Germline loops: CDR1 SGHAT, CDR2 FQNNGV. V was shortened by 5 bases and J by 2 bases, with 11 bases between the two germline ends. For the CDR3, the DNA is TGTGCCAGCAGCCCCCAGGACGCCACAGATACGCAGTATTTT. Translation: CASSPQDATDTQYF.

This clonotype was observed at least ten times. This chain links TRBV27 with TRBJ1-2, with D possibly TRBD1 on 5 matching bases. The germline V and J ends were trimmed by 4 bases and 2 bases, with 17 bases remaining between them. The CDR3 consists of 16 residues. Germline lookup yields CDR1 MNHEY and CDR2 SMNVEV (reference sequence). CDR3: CASSSVEGAQNYGYTF. The CDR3 DNA reads as TGTGCCAGCAGTTCTGTGGAAGGGGCGCAGAACTATGGCTACACCTTC.